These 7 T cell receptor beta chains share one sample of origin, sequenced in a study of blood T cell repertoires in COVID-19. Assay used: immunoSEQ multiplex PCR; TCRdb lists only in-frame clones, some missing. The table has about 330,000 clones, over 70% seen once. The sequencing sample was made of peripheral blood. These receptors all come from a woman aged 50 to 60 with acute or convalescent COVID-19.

The DNA for the CDR3 is TGTGCCAGCGTTCCCGATGGGACAGGGATCAACGAGCAGTACTTC. It specifies CASVPDGTGINEQYF. The gene calls are TRBV6-5 and TRBJ2-7, with 9 positions matching TRBD1. The CDR3 consists of 15 residues. The J segment lost 5 bases and the V segment lost 8 bases, leaving 13 bases of the junction unmatched. Per germline, CDR1 MNHEY and CDR2 SVGAGI.

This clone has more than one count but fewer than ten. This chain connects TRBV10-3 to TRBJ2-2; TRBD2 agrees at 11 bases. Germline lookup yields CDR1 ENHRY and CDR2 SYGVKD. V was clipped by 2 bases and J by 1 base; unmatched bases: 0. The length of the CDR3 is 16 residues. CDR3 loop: CAISEGTSGNTGELFF. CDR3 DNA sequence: TGTGCCATCAGTGAGGGGACTAGCGGGAACACCGGGGAGCTGTTTTTT.

The CDR3 DNA follows: TGTGCCACCAGTGAATATAGCGGGGGGCCGGGGGATACGCAGTATTTT. Its translation is CATSEYSGGPGDTQYF. This chain connects TRBV24-1 to TRBJ2-3; TRBD2 matches at 10 bases. Germline assignment: CDR1 KGHDR and CDR2 SFDVKD. The junction had 9 bases not matched to a gene; V was cut back by 4 bases and J by 6 bases. The CDR3 length is 16 residues.

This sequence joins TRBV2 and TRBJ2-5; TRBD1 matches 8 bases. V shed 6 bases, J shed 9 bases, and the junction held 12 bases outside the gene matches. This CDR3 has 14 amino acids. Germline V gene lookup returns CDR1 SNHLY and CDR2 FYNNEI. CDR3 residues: CASRSQGATTPQYF. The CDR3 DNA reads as TGTGCCAGCAGGTCCCAGGGGGCTACAACCCCCCAGTACTTC.

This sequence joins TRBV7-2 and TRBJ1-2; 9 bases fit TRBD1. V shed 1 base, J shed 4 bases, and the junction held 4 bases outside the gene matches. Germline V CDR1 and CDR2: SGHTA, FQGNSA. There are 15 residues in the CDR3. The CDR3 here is CASSLETGGGYGYTF. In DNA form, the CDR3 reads TGTGCCAGCAGCTTAGAGACAGGGGGGGGCTATGGCTACACCTTC.

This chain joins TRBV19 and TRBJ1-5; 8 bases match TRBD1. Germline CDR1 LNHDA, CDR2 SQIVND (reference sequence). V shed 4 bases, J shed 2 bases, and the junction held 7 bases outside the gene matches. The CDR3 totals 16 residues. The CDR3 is CASSTGQGEGNQPQHF. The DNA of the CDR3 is TGTGCCAGTAGTACCGGACAGGGCGAGGGCAATCAGCCCCAGCATTTT.

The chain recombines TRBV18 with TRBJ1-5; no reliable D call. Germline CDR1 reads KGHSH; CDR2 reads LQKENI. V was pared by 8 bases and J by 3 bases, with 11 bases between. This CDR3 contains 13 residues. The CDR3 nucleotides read TGTGCCAGCCATCGGGAGGCCAATCAGCCCCAGCATTTT. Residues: CASHREANQPQHF.